This entry describes one T cell receptor (beta chain). These data are taken from a study of blood T cell repertoires in COVID-19. Study in general: Acute and convalescent COVID-19 specimens originated in the United States, Italy and Spain.

Those enrolled, adults aged about 18 to 89 years, came from 24 US areas. Participant-given clinical history determined each cohort assignment. The CDR3 is 17 amino acids. The germline V gene has CDR1 SGHAT and CDR2 FQNNGV. J lost 2 bases, V lost 5 bases, and 7 bases had no gene match. In the original workflow: Estimated nucleated cell counts came from reference gene primer amplification. Libraries were prepared by immunoSEQ multiplex PCR; TCRdb keeps only in-frame clonotypes and omits some of them. The V and J calls and the clone size are those of that table, but D and trimming were determined from the DNA. The top ten hold 2% to 3% of the sample, which has approximately 220,000 clones, 80% to 90% seen once.

The sequence derives from a woman between 25 and 40 years old with acute COVID-19. Sequenced material: PBMCs or T cells enriched from blood (not recorded which). V is TRBV11-2 and J is TRBJ2-3; TRBD2 matches 13 bases. Written as DNA, the CDR3 is TGTGCCAGCAGCCTTCGGACTAGCGGGGGCCTCACAGATACGCAGTATTTT. Translation gives CASSLRTSGGLTDTQYF.